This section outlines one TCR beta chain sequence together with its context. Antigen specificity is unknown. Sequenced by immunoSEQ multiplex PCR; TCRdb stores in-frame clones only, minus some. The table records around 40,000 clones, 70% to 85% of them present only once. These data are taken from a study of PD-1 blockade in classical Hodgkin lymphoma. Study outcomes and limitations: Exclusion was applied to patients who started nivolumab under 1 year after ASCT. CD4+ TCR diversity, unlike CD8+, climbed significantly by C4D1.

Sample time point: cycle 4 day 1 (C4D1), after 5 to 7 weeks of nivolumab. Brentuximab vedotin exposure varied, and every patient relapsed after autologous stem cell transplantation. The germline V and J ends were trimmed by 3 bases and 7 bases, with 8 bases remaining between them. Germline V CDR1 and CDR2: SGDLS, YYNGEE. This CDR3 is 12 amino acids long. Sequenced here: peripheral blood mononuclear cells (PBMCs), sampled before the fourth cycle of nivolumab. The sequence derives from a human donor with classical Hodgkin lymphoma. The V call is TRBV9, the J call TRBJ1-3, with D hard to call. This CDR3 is CASSAPSNTIYF. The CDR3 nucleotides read TGTGCCAGCAGCGCCCCTAGTAACACCATATATTTT. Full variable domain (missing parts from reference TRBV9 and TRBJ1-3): DSGVTQTPKHLITATGQRVTLRCSPRSGDLSVYWYQQSLDQGLQFLIQYYNGEERAKGNILERFSAQQFPDLHSELNLSSLELGDSALYFCASSAPSNTIYFGEGSWLTVV.